This T cell receptor (beta chain) was documented in a study of blood T cell repertoires in COVID-19. Study context: Both acute and convalescent COVID-19 samples were obtained from the United States, Italy and Spain.

Repertoires were generated with immunoSEQ multiplex PCR, while TCRdb's copy carries only in-frame clones and drops some. The sample consists of about 180,000 clones, roughly 89% of them appearing once. This CDR3 has 12 amino acids. With V trimmed by 3 bases and J by 6 bases, 0 bases remained unmatched. Germline V gene lookup returns CDR1 KGHSH and CDR2 LQKENI. Recruitment covered about two dozen US areas and drew participants whose ages spanned roughly 18 to 100 years. The TCR was taken from a woman aged 40 to 49 with acute COVID-19. Source material: PBMCs or T cells enriched from blood (not recorded which). This rearrangement joins TRBV18 to TRBJ2-3; 7 nucleotides align to TRBD2. The CDR3, as DNA: TGTGCCAGCTCACCGGGGGGGGATACGCAGTATTTT. This translates into CASSPGGDTQYF.